Given below is one TCR beta chain in context. In germline, CDR1 is ENHRY, CDR2 SYGVKD. V was clipped by 3 bases and J by 2 bases; unmatched bases: 2. This CDR3 is 15 amino acids long. Only in-frame clones appear in the TCRdb table, and some are missing; sequencing was by immunoSEQ multiplex PCR. The sample shows about 200,000 clones, 80% of them seen only once. This entry comes from a study of blood T cell repertoires in COVID-19. The clonotype comes from a woman in her 70s with acute or convalescent COVID-19. The chain has TRBV10-3 and TRBJ2-2, with 8 bases that match TRBD2. Sequenced material: peripheral blood. The CDR3 DNA reads TGTGCCATCAGTGAAGGACTAGCCAACACCGGGGAGCTGTTTTTT. Translating it yields CAISEGLANTGELFF.